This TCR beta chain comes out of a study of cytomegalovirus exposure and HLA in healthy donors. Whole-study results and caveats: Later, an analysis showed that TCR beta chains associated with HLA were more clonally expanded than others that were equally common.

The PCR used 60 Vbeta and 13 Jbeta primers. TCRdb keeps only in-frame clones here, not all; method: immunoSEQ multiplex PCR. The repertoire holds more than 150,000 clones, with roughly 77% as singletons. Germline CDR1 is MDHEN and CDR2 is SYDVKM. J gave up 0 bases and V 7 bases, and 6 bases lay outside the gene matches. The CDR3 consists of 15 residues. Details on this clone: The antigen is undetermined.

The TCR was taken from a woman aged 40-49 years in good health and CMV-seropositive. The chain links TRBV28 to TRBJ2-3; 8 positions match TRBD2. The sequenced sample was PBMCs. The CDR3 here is CASNVKRGSTDTQYF. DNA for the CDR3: TGTGCCAGCAACGTTAAGCGGGGGAGCACAGATACGCAGTATTTT.